This T cell receptor beta chain was observed in a study of T cell repertoires in cytomegalovirus infection. The table lists this clonotype with many counts. What it binds is unknown. Germline V gives CDR1 MNHEY, CDR2 SVGEGT. The CDR3 is made up of 16 amino acids. Unmatched junction bases numbered 8, after V lost 5 bases and J lost 3 bases. One entry per CDR3 protein results from TCRdb running MiXCR on the reads. The repertoire has roughly 240,000 distinct CDR3 sequences, under 8.5% of them found once; the top ten carry about 6.5%. Study-level points and caveats: Based on cumulative public TCR beta family frequency, carriers of CMV plus the relevant HLA were identified.

This rearrangement joins TRBV6-2 or TRBV6-3 to TRBJ2-3; 10 bases line up with TRBD2. Sequencing was performed on PBMCs. The sequence derives from a human donor in good health (CMV status not recorded). Some clones in this sample may be carry-over from other donors' samples. Here the CDR3 DNA reads TGTGCCAGCAGTAACCCGGGACTAGCGATGACAGATACGCAGTATTTT. As protein: CASSNPGLAMTDTQYF.